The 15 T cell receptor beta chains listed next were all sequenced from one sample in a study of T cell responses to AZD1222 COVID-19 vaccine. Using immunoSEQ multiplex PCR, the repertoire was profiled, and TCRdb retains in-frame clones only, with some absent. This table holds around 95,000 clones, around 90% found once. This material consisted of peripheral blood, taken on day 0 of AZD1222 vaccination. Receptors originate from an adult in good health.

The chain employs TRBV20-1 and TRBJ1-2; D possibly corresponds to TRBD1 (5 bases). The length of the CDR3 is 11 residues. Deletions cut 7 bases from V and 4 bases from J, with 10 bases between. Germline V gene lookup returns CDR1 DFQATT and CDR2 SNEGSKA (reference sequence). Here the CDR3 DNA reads TGCAGTGTAGGGACCACCTATGGCTACACCTTC. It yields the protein CSVGTTYGYTF.

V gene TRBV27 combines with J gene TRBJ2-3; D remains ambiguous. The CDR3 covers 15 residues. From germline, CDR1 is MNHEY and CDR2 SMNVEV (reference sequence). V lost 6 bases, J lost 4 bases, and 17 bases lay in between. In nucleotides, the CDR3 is TGTGCCAGCAGCCCTAATTTTTCGGCAGCAGATACGCAGTATTTT. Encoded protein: CASSPNFSAADTQYF.

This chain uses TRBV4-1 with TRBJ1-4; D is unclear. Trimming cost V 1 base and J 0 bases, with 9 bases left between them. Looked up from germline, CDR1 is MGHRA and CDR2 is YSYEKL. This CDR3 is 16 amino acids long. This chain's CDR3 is CASSQVHIATNEKLFF. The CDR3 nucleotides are TGCGCCAGCAGCCAAGTACATATTGCAACTAATGAAAAACTGTTTTTT.

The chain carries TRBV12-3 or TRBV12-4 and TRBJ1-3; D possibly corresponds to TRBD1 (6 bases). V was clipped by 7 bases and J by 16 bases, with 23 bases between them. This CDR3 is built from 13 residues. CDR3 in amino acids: CASTSWPGMGAYF. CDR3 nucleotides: TGTGCCAGCACCTCCTGGCCGGGCATGGGGGCTTATTTT.

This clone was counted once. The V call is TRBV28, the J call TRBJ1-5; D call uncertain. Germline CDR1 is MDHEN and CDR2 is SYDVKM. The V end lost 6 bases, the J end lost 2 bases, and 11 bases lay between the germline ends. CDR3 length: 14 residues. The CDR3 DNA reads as TGTGCCAGCAGCGCCCCCCCCCGCAATCAGCCCCAGCATTTT. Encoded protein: CASSAPPRNQPQHF. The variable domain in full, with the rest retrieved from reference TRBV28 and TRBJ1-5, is DVKVTQSSRYLVKRTGEKVFLECVQDMDHENMFWYRQDPGLGLRLIYFSYDVKMKEKGDIPEGYSVSREKKERFSLILESASTNQTSMYLCASSAPPRNQPQHFGDGTRLSIL.

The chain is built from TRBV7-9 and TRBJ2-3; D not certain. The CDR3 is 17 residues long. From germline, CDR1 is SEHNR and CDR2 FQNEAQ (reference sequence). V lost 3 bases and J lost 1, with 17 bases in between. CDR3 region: CASSLGTSRSRTDTQYF. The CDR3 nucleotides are TGTGCCAGCAGCTTGGGAACTTCGCGGTCGCGCACAGATACGCAGTATTTT.

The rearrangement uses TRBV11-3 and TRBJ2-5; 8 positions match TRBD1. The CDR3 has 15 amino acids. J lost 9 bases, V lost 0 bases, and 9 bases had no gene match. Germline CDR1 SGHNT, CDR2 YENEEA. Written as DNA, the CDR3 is TGTGCCAGCAGCTTAGAAAGAGGGCCGACAGGGGCCCAGTACTTC. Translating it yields CASSLERGPTGAQYF.

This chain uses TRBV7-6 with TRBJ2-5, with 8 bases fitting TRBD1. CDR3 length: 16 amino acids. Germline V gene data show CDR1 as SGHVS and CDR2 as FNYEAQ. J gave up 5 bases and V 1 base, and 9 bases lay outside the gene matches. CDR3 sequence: CASSLVWQGAGETQYF. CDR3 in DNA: TGTGCCAGCAGCTTAGTATGGCAGGGGGCCGGGGAGACCCAGTACTTC.

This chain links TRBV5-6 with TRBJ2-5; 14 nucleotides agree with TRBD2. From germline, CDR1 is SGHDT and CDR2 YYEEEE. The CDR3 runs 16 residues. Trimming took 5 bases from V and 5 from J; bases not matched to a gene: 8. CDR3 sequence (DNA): TGTGCCAGCAGTTCCAGGGGACTAGCGGGAGAGGAGACCCAGTACTTC. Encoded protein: CASSSRGLAGEETQYF.

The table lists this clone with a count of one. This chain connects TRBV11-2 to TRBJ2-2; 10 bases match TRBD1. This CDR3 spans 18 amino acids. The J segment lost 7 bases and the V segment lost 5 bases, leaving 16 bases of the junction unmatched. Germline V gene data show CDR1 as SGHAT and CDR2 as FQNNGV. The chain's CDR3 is CASSRNIPSTGGLGELFF. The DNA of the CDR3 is TGTGCCAGCAGCCGAAACATCCCCTCGACAGGGGGCCTCGGGGAGCTGTTTTTT.

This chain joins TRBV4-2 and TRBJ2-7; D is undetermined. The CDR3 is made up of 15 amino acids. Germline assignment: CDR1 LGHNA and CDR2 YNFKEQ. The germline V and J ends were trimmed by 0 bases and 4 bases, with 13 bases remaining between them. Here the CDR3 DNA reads TGTGCCAGCAGCCAAGAGATTGGGGTAGGATACGAGCAGTACTTC. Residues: CASSQEIGVGYEQYF.

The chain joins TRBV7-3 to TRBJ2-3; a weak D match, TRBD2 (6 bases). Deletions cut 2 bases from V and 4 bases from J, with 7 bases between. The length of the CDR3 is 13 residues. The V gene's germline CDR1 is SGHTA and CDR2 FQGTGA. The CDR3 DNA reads TGTGCCAGCAGCTTACGGGAGTCAGATACGCAGTATTTT. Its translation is CASSLRESDTQYF.

CDR3 bases: TGTGCCAGCAGCCAGGGACAGGGATCGTTGGGGAGCAATCAGCCCCAGCATTTT. This sequence encodes CASSQGQGSLGSNQPQHF. This chain joins TRBV5-6 and TRBJ1-5, with 9 bases fitting TRBD1. The V gene's germline CDR1 is SGHDT and CDR2 YYEEEE. Losses at the gene ends were 4 bases for V and 1 base for J; bases not matched to a gene: 12. The CDR3 sequence is 18 residues long.

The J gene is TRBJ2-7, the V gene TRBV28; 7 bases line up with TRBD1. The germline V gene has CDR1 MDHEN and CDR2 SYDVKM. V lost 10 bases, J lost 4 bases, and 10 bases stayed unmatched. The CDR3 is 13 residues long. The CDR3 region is CAIFDRVGYEQYF. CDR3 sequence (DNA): TGTGCCATCTTCGACAGGGTGGGGTACGAGCAGTACTTC. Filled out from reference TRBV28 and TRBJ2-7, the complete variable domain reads DVKVTQSSRYLVKRTGEKVFLECVQDMDHENMFWYRQDPGLGLRLIYFSYDVKMKEKGDIPEGYSVSREKKERFSLILESASTNQTSMYLCAIFDRVGYEQYFGPGTRLTVT.

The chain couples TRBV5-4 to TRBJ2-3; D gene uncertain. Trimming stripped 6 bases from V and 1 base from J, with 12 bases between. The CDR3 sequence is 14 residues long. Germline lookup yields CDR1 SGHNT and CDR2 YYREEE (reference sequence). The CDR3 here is CASTAGGRTDTQYF. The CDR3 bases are TGTGCCAGCACCGCAGGCGGTCGCACAGATACGCAGTATTTT.